The T cell receptor (beta chain) under discussion was sequenced for a study of CD8 T cells in ankylosing spondylitis. Study-wide points: Some of these motif variants have turned up before, in reports on reactive arthritis synovial fluid and blood. Peripheral blood held disease-linked clones only at relatively low frequency, and these were CD8+. Clones linked to disease were reported to show significant enrichment in matched ankylosing spondylitis synovial fluid.

CDR1 is SGHAT and CDR2 is FQNNGV in the germline V gene. This CDR3 is 15 amino acids long. Trimming removed 5 bases from V and 8 bases from J; junction bases left unmatched: 12. With regard to this clonotype: The target antigen is unknown.

TCRdb passed the 5' RACE reads through MiXCR, listing each CDR3 protein once. The sample has just over 350,000 distinct CDR3 sequences; 20% to 25% are singletons. This TCR was recovered from a male donor with ankylosing spondylitis or in good health (not recorded which). The sequenced sample consisted of blood, either unsorted or a sorted T cell fraction (not recorded which). The chain has TRBV11-2 and TRBJ2-1; TRBD1 matches 7 bases. The CDR3 nucleotides are TGTGCCAGCAGCCACCCGGGGACAGTTTATGATGAGCAGTTCTTC. This codes for CASSHPGTVYDEQFF.